Included here is one T cell receptor (beta chain) sequence, with context. The target antigen is unknown. Clones were sequenced by immunoSEQ multiplex PCR, and TCRdb holds only the in-frame ones, with some missing. The top ten clones hold about 1% of a sample with over 100,000 clones, 90% of them seen once. This record comes from a study of OX40 agonist ivuxolimab in advanced cancers. Autoimmune disease history or systemic immunosuppression excluded patients. Collection of blood occurred at baseline, at cycle 4 day 1, and at cycle 7 day 1. Trimming left V 3 bases short and J 9 bases short, with 18 bases between. The CDR3 length is 15 residues. Germline V gene lookup returns CDR1 LNHDA and CDR2 SQIVND (reference sequence). Study outcomes and limitations: Among the lowest levels of clonal expansion were found in partial responders at 0.1-3.0 mg/kg. Undetermined was the antigen specificity of the expanded peripheral T cells.

This rearrangement joins TRBV19 to TRBJ1-5; D is unclear. This specimen was CD4+ or CD8+ T cells sorted from blood, taken in a trial of the OX40 agonist ivuxolimab. The sequence was collected from an adult with an advanced solid tumor such as melanoma, head and neck, liver or kidney cancer. CDR3 protein: CASSIDRATPWPQHF. CDR3 DNA: TGTGCCAGTAGTATTGATAGAGCCACCCCTTGGCCCCAGCATTTT.